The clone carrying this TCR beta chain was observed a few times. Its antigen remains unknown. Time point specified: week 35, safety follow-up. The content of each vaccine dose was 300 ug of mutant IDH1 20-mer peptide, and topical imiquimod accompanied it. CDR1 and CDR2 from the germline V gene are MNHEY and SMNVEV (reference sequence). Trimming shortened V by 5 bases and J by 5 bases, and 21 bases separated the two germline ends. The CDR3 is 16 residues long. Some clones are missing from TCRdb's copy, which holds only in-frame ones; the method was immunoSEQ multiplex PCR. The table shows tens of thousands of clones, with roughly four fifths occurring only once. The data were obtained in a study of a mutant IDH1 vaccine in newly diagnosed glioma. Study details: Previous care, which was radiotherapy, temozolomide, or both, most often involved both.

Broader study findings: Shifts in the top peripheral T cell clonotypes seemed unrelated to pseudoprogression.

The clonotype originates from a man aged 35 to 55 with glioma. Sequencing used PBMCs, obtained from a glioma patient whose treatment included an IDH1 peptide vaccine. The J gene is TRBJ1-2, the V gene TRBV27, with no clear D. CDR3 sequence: CASSPSTPDGPYGYTF. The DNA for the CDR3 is TGTGCCAGCAGTCCTTCGACCCCGGACGGACCGTATGGCTACACCTTC.